A single sample gave rise to the 20 T cell receptor beta chains below, sequenced in a study of cytomegalovirus exposure and HLA in healthy donors. The PCR made use of 60 Vbeta and 13 Jbeta primers. Produced via immunoSEQ multiplex PCR; TCRdb's table is partial and in-frame only. Here the sample spans over 15,000 clones, 84% being singletons. The sequenced material came from PBMCs. All receptors come from a human donor in good health.

This clone was observed once. The chain uses TRBV7-9 and TRBJ2-7; 8 bases match TRBD1. The CDR3 contains 13 residues. Germline V gene data show CDR1 as SEHNR and CDR2 as FQNEAQ (reference sequence). Trimming took 3 bases from V and 5 from J; bases not matched to a gene: 3. CDR3 amino acids: CASSFPTGDEQYF. Written as DNA, the CDR3 is TGTGCCAGCAGCTTCCCGACAGGGGACGAGCAGTACTTC.

This CDR3 reads CASSYSGTGNYEQYF. CDR3 bases: TGTGCCAGCAGTTACTCAGGGACAGGGAACTACGAGCAGTACTTC. The V and J genes are TRBV6-5 and TRBJ2-7, with 9 bases fitting TRBD1. J lost 3 bases, V lost 0 bases, and 3 bases had no gene match. The germline V gene encodes CDR1 MNHEY and CDR2 SVGAGI. This CDR3 is 15 amino acids long.

The chain carries TRBV4-2 and TRBJ1-5, with D unclear. Trimming left V 0 bases short and J 0 bases short, with 9 bases between. The CDR3 loop spans 16 amino acids. CDR1 is LGHNA, CDR2 YNFKEQ, per germline. Here the CDR3 reads CASSQDGLYSNQPQHF. In DNA form, the CDR3 reads TGTGCCAGCAGCCAAGACGGACTTTATAGCAATCAGCCCCAGCATTTT.

V gene TRBV19 combines with J gene TRBJ2-7; D ambiguous. Trimming cost V 1 base and J 2 bases, with 6 bases left between them. CDR3 length equals 13 residues. Per the germline V gene, CDR1 is LNHDA and CDR2 is SQIVND (reference sequence). The CDR3 is CASSIGHPYEQYF. CDR3 sequence (DNA): TGTGCCAGTAGTATAGGACACCCCTACGAGCAGTACTTC.

This rearrangement joins TRBV5-8 to TRBJ1-5; TRBD1 is a possible D gene (5 bases). Trimming removed 0 bases from V and 7 bases from J, with 14 bases in between. This CDR3 region has 15 residues. Germline CDR1 and CDR2: SGHTS and YDEGEE. The CDR3 nucleotides read TGTGCCAGCAGCTTGGAACAGGCTGGGGAACAGCCCCAGCATTTT. Translating gives CASSLEQAGEQPQHF.

The chain links TRBV5-1 to TRBJ2-1, with D possibly being TRBD2 (5 bases). V dropped 0 bases and J dropped 9 bases, with 13 bases sitting between them. This CDR3 has 14 residues. The germline V gene encodes CDR1 SGHRS and CDR2 YFSETQ. The CDR3 region has the DNA TGCGCCAGCAGCTTGGCCCTCGGGGAAGGTGAGCAGTTCTTC. It encodes CASSLALGEGEQFF.

The rearrangement uses TRBV6-5 and TRBJ1-6; TRBD1 agrees at 7 bases. V lost 2 bases, J lost 6 bases, and 4 bases stayed unmatched. Germline assignment: CDR1 MNHEY and CDR2 SVGAGI. The length of the CDR3 is 15 residues. Here the CDR3 reads CASSYDRERNSPLHF. The CDR3 nucleotides are TGTGCCAGCAGTTACGACAGGGAACGTAATTCACCCCTCCACTTT.

The rearrangement links TRBV18 to TRBJ1-6; D is unclear. Germline-derived CDR1 and CDR2 are KGHSH and LQKENI. Trimming left V 3 bases short and J 9 bases short, with 12 bases between. The CDR3 sequence is 14 residues long. CDR3 residues: CASSPEAEGSPLHF. DNA of the CDR3: TGTGCCAGCTCACCGGAGGCGGAAGGTTCACCCCTCCACTTT.

The chain combines TRBV30 with TRBJ2-7, with a possible D match to TRBD1 (6 bases). This CDR3 comprises 15 residues. Germline-derived CDR1 and CDR2 are GTSNPN and SVGIG (reference sequence). Trimming stripped 0 bases from V and 4 bases from J, with 16 bases between. Written as DNA, the CDR3 is TGTGCCTGGAGTGTAGCCCCGGACAGCCTATACGAGCAGTACTTC. Protein product: CAWSVAPDSLYEQYF.

This chain uses TRBV5-1 with TRBJ2-7, with D unresolved. This CDR3 is built from 15 residues. Looked up from germline, CDR1 is SGHRS and CDR2 is YFSETQ. The V gene lost 5 bases and the J gene lost 3 bases, with 18 bases spanning the gap. The CDR3 DNA is TGCGCCAGCAGGCCCTTCGAGCGCTTCAGCTACGAGCAGTACTTC. Translation: CASRPFERFSYEQYF.

This chain uses TRBV27 with TRBJ2-7; 16 bases fit TRBD2. From germline, CDR1 is MNHEY and CDR2 SMNVEV (reference sequence). This CDR3 has 15 amino acids. V shed 8 bases and J 3 bases; nucleotides not matched to a gene: 4. In nucleotides, the CDR3 is TGTGCCAGCTCGGGACTAGCGGGAGGGATCTACGAGCAGTACTTC. Translated: CASSGLAGGIYEQYF.

This clone is a singleton in its sample. The chain has TRBV9 and TRBJ1-2, with 9 bases matching TRBD1. This CDR3 comprises 14 residues. CDR1 and CDR2 (germline): SGDLS, YYNGEE. The trim removed 0 bases at V and 4 bases at J, leaving 1 base unmatched. The CDR3 protein is CASSVGDRVYGYTF. The CDR3 DNA sequence: TGTGCCAGCAGCGTAGGGGACAGGGTCTATGGCTACACCTTC.

The chain links TRBV30 to TRBJ1-5; D remains ambiguous. V dropped 0 bases and J dropped 0 bases, with 6 bases sitting between them. Germline loops: CDR1 GTSNPN, CDR2 SVGIG (reference sequence). This CDR3 has 14 residues. CDR3 protein: CAWSVQYSNQPQHF. Here the CDR3 DNA reads TGTGCCTGGAGTGTACAGTATAGCAATCAGCCCCAGCATTTT.

This rearrangement joins TRBV27 to TRBJ2-7, with TRBD1 matching 10 bases. Looked up from germline, CDR1 is MNHEY and CDR2 is SMNVEV (reference sequence). V lost 5 bases, J lost 3 bases, and 4 bases stayed unmatched. The length of the CDR3 is 14 residues. The CDR3 nucleotides are TGTGCCAGCAGTGACCGGGACAGGGGCTACGAGCAGTACTTC. Translating gives CASSDRDRGYEQYF.

This chain connects TRBV27 to TRBJ1-2; 8 bases line up with TRBD1. V lost 6 bases and J lost 5; bases outside the gene matches: 11. Germline V lookup: CDR1 MNHEY, CDR2 SMNVEV (reference sequence). The CDR3 runs 15 residues. The CDR3 DNA follows: TGTGCCAGCAGCCCAATCGGACAGGGCGAGTATGGCTACACCTTC. This codes for CASSPIGQGEYGYTF.

The V gene is TRBV6-1, the J gene TRBJ2-7, with 10 bases that match TRBD2. Germline V gives CDR1 MNHNS, CDR2 SASEGT. The V gene end was trimmed by 2 bases and the J gene end by 4 bases; junction bases not matched to a gene: 17. There are 19 residues in the CDR3. The CDR3 nucleotides are TGTGCCAGCAGTGAAAGGGGTTGGGCTAGCGGGGGTGCTGGTTACGAGCAGTACTTC. Its translation: CASSERGWASGGAGYEQYF.

The chain joins TRBV2 to TRBJ2-5; 11 bases match TRBD2. Losses at the gene ends were 6 bases for V and 3 bases for J; bases not matched to a gene: 3. CDR3 length: 14 residues. Germline loops: CDR1 SNHLY, CDR2 FYNNEI. The CDR3 spells CASSQTSGKETQYF. As DNA, the CDR3 is TGTGCCAGCAGCCAGACTAGCGGGAAAGAGACCCAGTACTTC.

This clone was counted a single time. The chain recombines TRBV11-3 with TRBJ1-1; D might be TRBD1 (6 bases). Looked up from germline, CDR1 is SGHNT and CDR2 is YENEEA. Trimming cost V 5 bases and J 5 bases, with 18 bases left between them. The CDR3 length is 15 residues. Here the CDR3 DNA reads TGTGCCAGCAGCCCCGGGGGGGGGCTCACGACTGAAGCTTTCTTT. This sequence encodes CASSPGGGLTTEAFF.

V and J are TRBV6-1 and TRBJ2-1, with TRBD1 identical over 8 bases. This CDR3 contains 17 residues. V lost 0 bases to trimming and J lost 15 bases; unmatched junction nucleotides: 19. Germline V lookup: CDR1 MNHNS, CDR2 SASEGT. The CDR3 sequence: CASSEAHRGQALSRRFF. As DNA, the CDR3 is TGTGCCAGCAGTGAAGCGCATCGGGGACAGGCCCTTTCACGTCGGTTCTTC.

Worth noting for this clone: At one boundary the junction diverges from the germline segment, which might be a read error. Distinct nucleotide sequences in the sample also encode this CDR3. The chain is built from TRBV7-9 and TRBJ2-7; 12 nucleotides match TRBD2. This CDR3 is 16 amino acids long. Germline CDR1 reads SEHNR; CDR2 reads FQNEAQ (reference sequence). The DNA of the CDR3 is TGTGCCAGCAGCTTAGACGCGACTAGCGGGAGCTACGAACAGTACTTC. Translating it yields CASSLDATSGSYEQYF.